Listed below are T cell receptor beta chains from one sample, sequenced in a study of T cells in Graves' hyperthyroidism and ophthalmopathy. TCRdb itself ran the multiplex PCR reads through MiXCR, one entry per CDR3 protein. The sample contains 300,000 to 350,000 distinct CDR3 sequences, under 25% of which appear only once. The specimen sequenced was blood. The receptors here all came from a woman aged 50 to 60 with Graves' hyperthyroidism. CDR3s include the opening cysteine and the closing phenylalanine or tryptophan. The order of the fields is J gene, V gene, D gene, clone size, CDR3 protein, CDR3 DNA. D genes are given only for firm matches. Rows give clone size only sometimes, using once, few, many, or a class for an expanded clone.

>TRBJ2-2|TRBV9|TRBD2|many
CASSLSGSFAGELFF
TGTGCCAGCAGCCTCAGCGGGAGCTTCGCCGGGGAGCTGTTTTTT
>TRBJ1-3|TRBV20-1|TRBD1|-
CSASPYRGDTIYF
TGCAGTGCTAGTCCGTACAGGGGGGACACCATATATTTT
>TRBJ2-1|TRBV11-3|-|many
CASSGTLTNNEQFF
TGTGCCAGCAGCGGGACTTTGACTAACAATGAGCAGTTCTTC
>TRBJ2-5|TRBV27|-|many
CASSFRAQETQYF
TGTGCCAGCAGTTTTAGGGCTCAAGAGACCCAGTACTTC
>TRBJ2-7|TRBV3-1|-|-
CASSTYPSYEQYF
TGTGCCAGCAGCACCTACCCCTCCTACGAGCAGTACTTC
>TRBJ2-2|TRBV30|TRBD1|-
CAWSYARTGENTGELFF
TGTGCCTGGAGTTACGCCCGGACAGGGGAAAACACCGGGGAGCTGTTTTTT
>TRBJ2-7|TRBV6-2/TRBV6-3|-|many
CASSFRDGSYEQYF
TGTGCCAGCAGTTTCCGGGACGGTTCCTACGAGCAGTACTTC
>TRBJ2-1|TRBV20-1|TRBD2|many
CSASGGTSGRAYNEQFF
TGCAGTGCTAGTGGGGGCACTAGCGGGAGGGCCTACAATGAGCAGTTCTTC
>TRBJ2-3|TRBV6-5|-|few
CASSYSIGQFRTDTQYF
TGTGCCAGCAGTTACTCGATAGGGCAGTTTCGCACAGATACGCAGTATTTT
>TRBJ2-1|TRBV6-1|TRBD2|few
CASTIGLDNNEQFF
TGTGCCAGCACCATCGGACTAGATAACAATGAGCAGTTCTTC
>TRBJ2-5|TRBV28|-|many
CASSYPGAGQETQYF
TGTGCCAGCAGTTACCCCGGGGCAGGGCAAGAGACCCAGTACTTC
>TRBJ1-1|TRBV6-2/TRBV6-3|-|-
CASSLDRRIMNTEAFF
TGTGCCAGCAGCCTCGACCGGCGAATCATGAACACTGAAGCTTTCTTT
>TRBJ2-7|TRBV27|-|-
CASSLSQRNYEQYF
TGTGCCAGCAGTTTATCGCAGAGAAACTACGAGCAGTACTTC
>TRBJ1-1|TRBV29-1|TRBD1|many
CSVVPGQGALMNTEAFF
TGCAGCGTCGTCCCGGGACAGGGGGCCCTGATGAACACTGAAGCTTTCTTT
>TRBJ2-7|TRBV20-1|-|many
CSARVSAEQYF
TGCAGTGCTAGAGTTAGTGCCGAGCAGTACTTC
>TRBJ2-6|TRBV19|-|-
CASSIGGDSGANVLTF
TGTGCCAGTAGTATAGGCGGGGACTCTGGGGCCAACGTCCTGACTTTC
>TRBJ1-2|TRBV5-6|-|-
CASSLVRTSNYGYTF
TGTGCCAGCAGCTTGGTGCGGACATCTAACTATGGCTACACCTTC
>TRBJ2-7|TRBV27|TRBD1|once
CASSYIRDRGYEQYF
TGTGCCAGCAGTTACATCCGGGACAGGGGATACGAGCAGTACTTC
>TRBJ2-7|TRBV2|TRBD1|-
CASSEARGRGRNEQYF
TGTGCCAGCAGTGAAGCGCGAGGCAGGGGGCGTAACGAGCAGTACTTC
>TRBJ1-5|TRBV28|-|many
CASSPWTANQPQHF
TGTGCCAGCAGTCCCTGGACGGCAAATCAGCCCCAGCATTTT
>TRBJ2-1|TRBV27|-|many
CASSLGRRGSYNEQFF
TGTGCCAGCAGTTTGGGGCGAAGGGGGTCCTACAATGAGCAGTTCTTC
>TRBJ1-1|TRBV19|-|many
CASMGQNTEAFF
TGTGCCAGTATGGGGCAGAACACTGAAGCTTTCTTT
>TRBJ1-5|TRBV3-1|-|-
CASSQGRGGNQPQHF
TGCGCCAGCAGCCAAGGAAGGGGAGGCAATCAGCCCCAGCATTTT
>TRBJ1-2|TRBV6-1|-|once
CASSESMAEPNYGYTF
TGTGCCAGCAGTGAAAGTATGGCAGAACCCAACTATGGCTACACCTTC
>TRBJ1-6|TRBV10-3|-|many
CAISDVAGRTYNSPLHF
TGTGCCATCAGTGATGTGGCAGGGCGGACCTATAATTCACCCCTCCACTTT
>TRBJ2-7|TRBV5-1|TRBD2|-
CASSLGLSEAGTNYEQYF
TGCGCCAGCAGCCTCGGACTTTCTGAAGCGGGAACCAACTACGAGCAGTACTTC
>TRBJ2-7|TRBV28|-|many
CASSFRGRLYEQYF
TGTGCCAGCAGTTTTCGGGGCCGTCTTTACGAGCAGTACTTC
>TRBJ2-5|TRBV11-2|TRBD2|many
CASSLGGGGHGETQYF
TGTGCCAGCAGCCTAGGCGGGGGGGGACACGGGGAGACCCAGTACTTC
>TRBJ2-7|TRBV5-1|TRBD1|many
CASRSQGANSYEQYF
TGCGCCAGCAGAAGTCAGGGGGCGAACTCCTACGAGCAGTACTTC
>TRBJ1-2|TRBV20-1|TRBD1|few
CSAREWQGEISYTF
TGCAGTGCTAGAGAATGGCAGGGGGAGATAAGCTACACCTTC
>TRBJ2-7|TRBV28|-|-
CASRQDPYEQYF
TGTGCCAGCAGACAGGATCCCTACGAGCAGTACTTC
>TRBJ1-6|TRBV2|TRBD1|many
CASSRQGQGSPLHF
TGTGCCAGCAGCCGACAGGGTCAGGGTTCACCCCTCCACTTT
>TRBJ2-7|TRBV5-4|TRBD2|-
CASRPGLADSYEQYF
TGTGCCAGCAGGCCGGGACTAGCGGACTCCTACGAGCAGTACTTC
>TRBJ1-2|TRBV12-3/TRBV12-4|TRBD1|-
CASSTPGGQGKYGYTF
TGTGCCAGCAGTACCCCCGGTGGACAGGGGAAGTATGGCTACACCTTC
>TRBJ2-2|TRBV12-3/TRBV12-4|TRBD2|many
CASSFGLVNTGELFF
TGTGCCAGCAGTTTCGGACTAGTAAACACCGGGGAGCTGTTTTTT
>TRBJ2-7|TRBV4-1|-|few
CASSHGDFYEQYF
TGCGCCAGCAGCCACGGGGACTTCTACGAGCAGTACTTC
>TRBJ1-1|TRBV7-9|-|-
CASSRAGQNTEAFF
TGTGCCAGCAGCCGGGCGGGACAGAACACTGAAGCTTTCTTT
>TRBJ2-7|TRBV30|-|many
CAWITGSYEQYF
TGTGCCTGGATAACAGGGTCCTACGAGCAGTACTTC
>TRBJ2-2|TRBV28|TRBD2|many
CASSPWEGPGTGELFF
TGTGCCAGCAGTCCCTGGGAGGGGCCGGGCACCGGGGAGCTGTTTTTT
>TRBJ2-5|TRBV19|-|once
CASRLGGHSPRSETQYF
TGTGCCAGTAGACTTGGGGGACATAGCCCAAGATCAGAGACCCAGTACTTC
>TRBJ2-5|TRBV28|TRBD2|-
CASRSGGGIQEETQYF
TGTGCCAGCAGATCGGGCGGGGGTATCCAGGAAGAGACCCAGTACTTC
>TRBJ2-1|TRBV24-1|-|-
CATADSGTSEQFF
TGTGCCACCGCTGATTCCGGGACCTCTGAGCAGTTCTTC
>TRBJ2-4|TRBV3-1|-|-
CASSLGLLKNIQYF
TGTGCCAGCAGCCTTGGGCTACTTAAAAACATTCAGTACTTC
>TRBJ1-6|TRBV2|-|many
CASSGSKNSPLHF
TGTGCCAGCAGTGGGAGTAAGAATTCACCCCTCCACTTT
>TRBJ1-2|TRBV20-1|-|-
CSARADLDRGYTF
TGCAGTGCTAGAGCCGACCTAGATAGAGGCTACACCTTC
>TRBJ2-3|TRBV6-2/TRBV6-3|TRBD2|-
CASSSGGFRDSGTDTQYF
TGTGCCAGCAGTTCGGGAGGTTTCCGGGATAGTGGCACAGATACGCAGTATTTT
>TRBJ2-4|TRBV7-2|TRBD2|once
CASSPRGLGVSGVAKNIQYF
TGTGCCAGCAGCCCCCGGGGACTAGGGGTTTCTGGGGTGGCCAAAAACATTCAGTACTTC
>TRBJ2-7|TRBV29-1|TRBD2|many
CSATGGLAGSYEQYF
TGCAGCGCCACGGGTGGGCTAGCGGGATCCTACGAGCAGTACTTC
>TRBJ2-1|TRBV20-1|TRBD2|few
CSASPPTSSRGEQFF
TGCAGTGCTAGTCCACCGACTAGCAGCCGCGGCGAGCAGTTCTTC
>TRBJ1-5|TRBV28|-|many
CASSFSRGQPQHF
TGTGCCAGCAGTTTCTCTCGAGGCCAGCCCCAGCATTTT
>TRBJ1-1|TRBV9|-|many
CASSVEPQYTEAFF
TGTGCCAGCAGCGTGGAGCCCCAGTACACTGAAGCTTTCTTT
>TRBJ1-2|TRBV2|-|-
CASTIGRGGGYTF
TGTGCCAGCACCATTGGGAGGGGAGGAGGCTACACCTTC
>TRBJ2-3|TRBV20-1|TRBD2|few
CSASSGVTDTQYF
TGCAGTGCAAGTAGCGGGGTCACAGATACGCAGTATTTT
>TRBJ2-2|TRBV30|-|many
CACTRNGDTGELFF
TGTGCCTGTACACGAAACGGGGACACCGGGGAGCTGTTTTTT